The 8 T cell receptor beta chains reported below all come from one sample, sequenced in a study of radiation and T cells in renal cell carcinoma. Time point indicated: blood 4 weeks post-SBRT, at nephrectomy. Treatment defined: 15 Gy SBRT to primary tumor, nephrectomy 4 weeks later. This table comes from immunoSEQ multiplex PCR, and its TCRdb copy is limited to in-frame clones, with some not included. Of some 100,000 clones listed, approximately 80% are singletons. This specimen consisted of blood, obtained from a patient whose treatment included radiotherapy and nephrectomy. All receptors derive from a man aged 60 to 75 with renal cell carcinoma.

This sequence joins TRBV19 and TRBJ2-2; D is perhaps TRBD1 (5 bases). Trimming took off 3 bases at V and 5 bases at J, with 16 bases between the two ends. Germline CDR1 LNHDA, CDR2 SQIVND (reference sequence). The CDR3 has 16 residues. CDR3 DNA sequence: TGTGCCAGTAGTATTTCGGCAGGGAATCCTACCGGGGAGCTGTTTTTT. Its protein is CASSISAGNPTGELFF.

J is TRBJ2-7 and V is TRBV7-8; TRBD1 aligns across 11 bases. V lost 8 bases to trimming and J lost 3 bases; unmatched junction nucleotides: 3. CDR1 is SGHVS and CDR2 is FQNEAQ in the germline V gene. The CDR3 consists of 13 residues. The CDR3 DNA reads as TGTGCCAGCGCGGGGACAGGGGGCTACGAGCAGTACTTC. It yields the protein CASAGTGGYEQYF.

The J gene is TRBJ2-3, the V gene TRBV25-1; 12 nucleotides agree with TRBD1. This CDR3 has 15 residues. Germline V CDR1 and CDR2: MGHDK, SYGVNS. V was clipped by 4 bases and J by 9 bases; unmatched bases: 8. CDR3 sequence: CASSAGTGGLETQYF. DNA for the CDR3: TGTGCCAGCAGTGCAGGGACAGGGGGCTTAGAAACGCAGTATTTT. Together with reference TRBV25-1 and TRBJ2-3, the CDR3 gives the full variable domain: EADIYQTPRYLVIGTGKKITLECSQTMGHDKMYWYQQDPGMELHLIHYSYGVNSTEKGDLSSESTVSRIRTEHFPLTLESARPSHTSQYLCASSAGTGGLETQYFGPGTRLTVL.

This rearrangement joins TRBV15 to TRBJ2-3; no reliable D call. The V gene lost 1 base and the J gene lost 0 bases, with 5 bases spanning the gap. CDR3 size: 14 residues. Germline loops: CDR1 LNHNV, CDR2 YYDKDF (reference sequence). Here the CDR3 DNA reads TGTGCCACCAGCAGAGCCAGGAGCACAGATACGCAGTATTTT. Amino acid sequence: CATSRARSTDTQYF.

V usage is TRBV2 and J usage is TRBJ1-4; D possibly corresponds to TRBD1 (5 bases). The ends were cut back, 7 bases at V and 0 bases at J, with 9 bases in the middle. The CDR3 is 14 amino acids. CDR1 and CDR2 (germline): SNHLY, FYNNEI. CDR3 amino acids: CASNGAATNEKLFF. The CDR3 region has the DNA TGTGCCAGCAACGGGGCAGCAACTAATGAAAAACTGTTTTTT.

This chain uses TRBV21-1 with TRBJ2-5; no DNA check was done on the table's D call, TRBD2. TRBV21-1 counts as a pseudogene. This CDR3 is built from 14 residues. The CDR3 loop is CASSKAPGQETQYF. The CDR3 DNA is TGTGCCAGCAGCAAAGCCCCGGGACAAGAGACCCAGTACTTC.

This rearrangement joins TRBV28 to TRBJ2-7, with 8 bases lining up with TRBD1. Germline loops: CDR1 MDHEN, CDR2 SYDVKM. The CDR3 is 14 residues long. The junction had 7 bases not matched to a gene; V was cut back by 6 bases and J by 3 bases. The CDR3 reads CASSPATGDYEQYF. In DNA form, the CDR3 reads TGTGCCAGCAGCCCTGCGACAGGGGACTACGAGCAGTACTTC.

This clone was detected once. The chain uses TRBV6-4 and TRBJ2-7, with TRBD2 identical over 13 bases. The trim removed 6 bases at V and 3 bases at J, leaving 20 bases unmatched. Germline assignment: CDR1 MRHNA and CDR2 SNTAGT. The CDR3 consists of 20 residues. CDR3 nucleotide sequence: TGTGCCAGCAGGCCCCCTGGGACTAGCGGGACGCCCTCCCAACACTACGAGCAGTACTTC. It yields the protein CASRPPGTSGTPSQHYEQYF.